This T cell receptor beta chain was identified during a study of T cells in women clearing cervical HPV infection. Study context: For cases, blood was sampled a median approximately 150 days after lesion detection, interquartile range about 80 to 220 days. The study, taken as a whole, reports: TRBV6-7 relative abundance averaged roughly 0.099% in cases and 0.15% to 0.2% in controls. Repertoire richness, not evenness, was significantly elevated in CIN3+ cases versus controls.

V shed 5 bases, J shed 5 bases, and the junction held 3 bases outside the gene matches. The CDR3 has 12 residues. TCRdb's copy holds only in-frame clones and misses some; the assay was immunoSEQ multiplex PCR. The sample table includes 25,000 to 35,000 clones. Prevalent HPV16 infections were excluded; only incident single HPV16 infections included. Comment on this clone: Its target is unknown. Sequencing ends 3 residues short of the CDR3 end; the germline J gene provides the rest.

Sequenced input: blood buffy coat. The clonotype was recovered from a woman between 18 and 69 years old with a cervical HPV16 infection that either progressed to CIN3+ or cleared (not recorded which). The chain carries TRBV12-3 or TRBV12-4 and TRBJ2-7; 7 positions match TRBD1. Incomplete CDR3 DNA: TGTGCCAGCAGTATAGGGGGCAACGAG. It translates to CASSIGGNE. The whole CDR3 reads CASSIGGNEQYF.